The 28 T cell receptor beta chains below were found in one sample sequenced in a study of blood T cell repertoires in COVID-19. Clones were sequenced by immunoSEQ multiplex PCR, and TCRdb holds only the in-frame ones, with some missing. The data show around 230,000 clones, with about four fifths seen just once and 7% to 10% held by the top ten. The sequenced sample was peripheral blood. The origin of the receptors is a woman aged 45 to 65 with acute or convalescent COVID-19.

The chain links TRBV7-6 to TRBJ2-7; tentative D call: TRBD1 (5 bases). Germline V gene sequence: CDR1 SGHVS, CDR2 FNYEAQ. Trimming removed 0 bases from V and 3 bases from J, with 12 bases in between. This CDR3 comprises 15 residues. The DNA for the CDR3 is TGTGCCAGCAGCTTAGCTCAAGGGCAGGGCTACGAGCAGTACTTC. Its protein product is CASSLAQGQGYEQYF.

This CDR3 is CATSAEAGGSYEQYF. The CDR3, as DNA: TGTGCCACCAGTGCGGAGGCGGGAGGGTCCTACGAGCAGTACTTC. The chain employs TRBV24-1 and TRBJ2-7, with 9 bases that match TRBD2. CDR1 is KGHDR and CDR2 is SFDVKD in the germline V gene. V lost 5 bases, J lost 1 base, and 5 bases stayed unmatched. CDR3 length: 15 residues.

J is TRBJ1-6 and V is TRBV18; D call uncertain. Germline V CDR1 and CDR2: KGHSH, LQKENI. V was clipped by 0 bases and J by 4 bases, with 7 bases between them. The CDR3 has 15 amino acids. The CDR3 region is CASSPPEGYNSPLHF. In nucleotides, the CDR3 is TGTGCCAGCTCACCACCGGAGGGTTATAATTCACCCCTCCACTTT. Looking up the rest from reference TRBV18 and TRBJ1-6 gives the full variable domain: NAGVMQNPRHLVRRRGQEARLRCSPMKGHSHVYWYRQLPEEGLKFMVYLQKENIIDESGMPKERFSAEFPKEGPSILRIQQVVRGDSAAYFCASSPPEGYNSPLHFGNGTRLTVT.

The chain employs TRBV11-2 and TRBJ2-7; 9 nucleotides match TRBD2. The V gene's germline CDR1 is SGHAT and CDR2 FQNNGV. The CDR3 covers 16 residues. The J segment lost 6 bases and the V segment lost 6 bases, leaving 15 bases of the junction unmatched. The CDR3 sequence is CASSRLAAGILGEQYF. In nucleotides, the CDR3 is TGTGCCAGCAGTCGACTAGCGGCGGGGATCCTTGGCGAGCAGTACTTC.

J is TRBJ2-2 and V is TRBV6-2 or TRBV6-3; maybe TRBD1 (6 bases). V lost 5 bases, J lost 5 bases, and 12 bases lay in between. The CDR3 covers 14 residues. Germline assignment: CDR1 MNHEY and CDR2 SVGEGT. CDR3 sequence: CASSGTGITGELFF. CDR3 coding DNA: TGTGCCAGCAGTGGAACAGGGATAACCGGGGAGCTGTTTTTT.

This sequence joins TRBV3-1 (or the pseudogene TRBV3-2) and TRBJ2-2, with D possibly TRBD1 on 6 matching bases. This CDR3 has 20 residues. With 1 base removed from V and 6 bases from J, the gap between germline ends came to 27 bases. Germline-derived CDR1 and CDR2 are LGHDT and YNNKEL (reference sequence). The DNA of the CDR3 is TGTGCCAGCAGCCAAGGTACCATCGATATCGCAGGGGCCGGATCCGGGGAGCTGTTTTTT. Encoded protein: CASSQGTIDIAGAGSGELFF.

The rearrangement uses TRBV12-3 or TRBV12-4 and TRBJ2-7; 9 bases match TRBD2. Unmatched junction bases numbered 2, after V lost 1 base and J lost 7 bases. The CDR3 spans 13 residues. In nucleotides, the CDR3 is TGTGCCAGCAGTTTAGGGCTAGCGGGGGAGCAGTACTTC. Translation gives CASSLGLAGEQYF.

This chain joins TRBV5-4 and TRBJ2-2; 8 bases match TRBD2. Trimming at V came to 9 bases and at J to 4 bases, leaving 11 bases not matched to a gene. In germline, CDR1 is SGHNT, CDR2 YYREEE (reference sequence). The CDR3 has 15 residues. CDR3: CATRSGTRATGELFF. CDR3 coding DNA: TGTGCCACCCGATCCGGGACTAGGGCCACCGGGGAGCTGTTTTTT.

The gene calls are TRBV5-1 and TRBJ2-5; 11 positions match TRBD2. The length of the CDR3 is 17 residues. Germline assignment: CDR1 SGHRS and CDR2 YFSETQ. J lost 2 bases, V lost 4 bases, and 10 bases had no gene match. Here the CDR3 reads CASSKAPIAGGQETQYF. The CDR3 DNA follows: TGCGCCAGCAGCAAGGCCCCCATAGCGGGAGGGCAAGAGACCCAGTACTTC.

A single count supports this clone. The V and J genes are TRBV24-1 and TRBJ2-1; 13 bases map to TRBD2. The germline V gene encodes CDR1 KGHDR and CDR2 SFDVKD. The CDR3 loop spans 16 amino acids. V lost 5 bases to trimming and J lost 5 bases; unmatched junction nucleotides: 5. CDR3 nucleotides: TGTGCCACCAGTGGGGGACTAGCGGGACACGACAATGAGCAGTTCTTC. Translation gives CATSGGLAGHDNEQFF.

Only a few counts were recorded for this clone. The gene calls are TRBV6-6 and TRBJ2-2, with D perhaps TRBD2 (5 bases). The germline CDR1 and CDR2 sequences are MNHNY and SVGAGI (reference sequence). V was shortened by 3 bases and J by 8 bases, with 10 bases between the two germline ends. This CDR3 spans 13 amino acids. The CDR3 DNA sequence: TGTGCCAGCAGTTATCGACGGGGTGGGGAGCTGTTTTTT. This codes for CASSYRRGGELFF.

Only a few counts were recorded for this clone. This chain links TRBV10-3 with TRBJ1-1, with D uncertain. The CDR3 sequence is 13 residues long. V was pared by 2 bases and J by 4 bases, with 8 bases between. CDR1 is ENHRY, CDR2 SYGVKD, per germline. This chain's CDR3 is CAISEGLITEAFF. CDR3 DNA sequence: TGTGCCATCAGTGAGGGACTGATCACTGAAGCTTTCTTT.

This CDR3 is CAISETGGVAGNTIYF. DNA of the CDR3: TGTGCCATCAGTGAGACTGGGGGCGTTGCTGGAAACACCATATATTTT. The rearrangement uses TRBV10-3 and TRBJ1-3; D may be TRBD1 (6 bases). This CDR3 comprises 16 residues. The germline V and J ends were trimmed by 2 bases and 2 bases, with 13 bases remaining between them. Germline V gene data show CDR1 as ENHRY and CDR2 as SYGVKD.

This chain joins TRBV5-1 and TRBJ2-1; 8 nucleotides line up with TRBD1. Germline assignment: CDR1 SGHRS and CDR2 YFSETQ. This CDR3 has 14 amino acids. V shed 6 bases, J shed 8 bases, and the junction held 10 bases outside the gene matches. The DNA of the CDR3 is TGCGCCAGCACTCACGGACAGGGCTTTGATGAGCAGTTCTTC. It codes for CASTHGQGFDEQFF.

V is TRBV3-1 (or the pseudogene TRBV3-2) and J is TRBJ1-4, with TRBD1 matching 8 bases. The junction had 3 bases not matched to a gene; V was cut back by 5 bases and J by 4 bases. CDR3 length equals 14 residues. Germline values: CDR1 LGHDT, CDR2 YNNKEL (reference sequence). CDR3 sequence reads: CASSRDRLNEKLFF. Here the CDR3 DNA reads TGTGCCAGCAGCAGGGACAGGCTTAATGAAAAACTGTTTTTT.

This clone was seen more than once but under ten times. The chain combines TRBV6-5 with TRBJ1-4; 8 bases fit TRBD1. The CDR3 has 14 residues. In germline, CDR1 is MNHEY, CDR2 SVGAGI. Trimming removed 10 bases from V and 5 bases from J; junction bases left unmatched: 9. The CDR3 here is CAIQQGAYNEKLFF. The CDR3 DNA reads TGTGCCATTCAGCAGGGGGCGTACAATGAAAAACTGTTTTTT.

This chain connects TRBV28 to TRBJ2-1; perhaps TRBD2 as D (6 bases). The germline V and J ends were trimmed by 2 bases and 6 bases, with 11 bases remaining between them. There are 14 residues in the CDR3. Germline assignment: CDR1 MDHEN and CDR2 SYDVKM. The CDR3 reads CASSLERVLNEQFF. The CDR3 nucleotides are TGTGCCAGCAGTTTAGAGCGGGTCCTCAATGAGCAGTTCTTC.

The chain combines TRBV29-1 with TRBJ1-5, with TRBD1 identical over 8 bases. The junction had 5 bases not matched to a gene; V was cut back by 3 bases and J by 7 bases. The CDR3 is 13 amino acids. Germline V lookup: CDR1 SQVTM, CDR2 ANQGSEA. The CDR3 region has the DNA TGCAGCGTTGATTGGCAGGGGGCACAGCCCCAGCATTTT. Its translation is CSVDWQGAQPQHF.

V and J are TRBV10-3 and TRBJ2-7; perhaps TRBD1 as D (5 bases). CDR3 length equals 13 residues. The V gene's germline CDR1 is ENHRY and CDR2 SYGVKD. The V and J ends lost 8 bases and 7 bases respectively, with 18 bases between them. The CDR3 protein is CAIGAGDNGEQYF. The CDR3 DNA reads as TGTGCCATCGGGGCAGGCGACAATGGGGAGCAGTACTTC.

This chain links TRBV10-3 with TRBJ2-3, with TRBD1 as a possible D gene (7 bases). Germline loops: CDR1 ENHRY, CDR2 SYGVKD. The germline V and J ends were trimmed by 2 bases and 9 bases, with 30 bases remaining between them. The CDR3 spans 19 residues. CDR3 in amino acids: CAISEPRTTQGGGTGTQYF. The CDR3 nucleotides read TGTGCCATCAGTGAGCCCCGGACTACCCAAGGAGGGGGCACAGGGACGCAGTATTTT.

The V call is TRBV5-1, the J call TRBJ2-2, with D tentatively TRBD2 (6 bases). The V gene's germline CDR1 is SGHRS and CDR2 YFSETQ. The ends were cut back, 9 bases at V and 5 bases at J, with 26 bases in the middle. This CDR3 is built from 17 residues. CDR3 in DNA: TGCGCCACCCACCCCGGCCGATTAGCGGCTAGTACCGGGGAGCTGTTTTTT. Translation gives CATHPGRLAASTGELFF. Based on the CDR3 plus reference TRBV5-1 and TRBJ2-2, the full variable domain is KAGVTQTPRYLIKTRGQQVTLSCSPISGHRSVSWYQQTPGQGLQFLFEYFSETQRNKGNFPGRFSGRQFSNSRSEMNVSTLELGDSALYLCATHPGRLAASTGELFFGEGSRLTVL.

V is TRBV19 and J is TRBJ1-1; D is unresolved. Trimming stripped 5 bases from V and 0 bases from J, with 10 bases between. Germline V CDR1 and CDR2: LNHDA, SQIVND (reference sequence). The CDR3 contains 14 residues. The CDR3 loop is CASSSNGVNTEAFF. The DNA of the CDR3 is TGTGCCAGTAGTTCCAACGGGGTGAACACTGAAGCTTTCTTT.

In its sample, this clone was seen a few times. The chain joins TRBV7-9 to TRBJ2-1; possibly TRBD2 for D (5 bases). The CDR3 length is 13 residues. V was cut by 0 bases and J by 8 bases, with 8 bases left in between. Germline V gene sequence: CDR1 SEHNR, CDR2 FQNEAQ (reference sequence). Here the CDR3 DNA reads TGTGCCAGCAGCTTAGCGAGGGAGTATGAGCAGTTCTTC. Encoded protein: CASSLAREYEQFF.

The rearrangement joins TRBV7-3 to TRBJ2-5, with TRBD1 identical over 12 bases. The CDR3 covers 15 residues. V was clipped by 5 bases and J by 4 bases; unmatched bases: 5. Per the germline V gene, CDR1 is SGHTA and CDR2 is FQGTGA. The CDR3 loop is CASSPGQGAGETQYF. In DNA, the CDR3 is TGTGCCAGCAGCCCGGGACAGGGGGCGGGAGAGACCCAGTACTTC.

This chain joins TRBV25-1 and TRBJ2-1; no clear D gene. The CDR3 totals 13 residues. V was clipped by 5 bases and J by 6 bases, with 11 bases between them. Looked up from germline, CDR1 is MGHDK and CDR2 is SYGVNS. CDR3 DNA sequence: TGTGCCAGCAGTCTTCCCTTCCGCAATGAGCAGTTCTTC. This sequence encodes CASSLPFRNEQFF.

The chain uses TRBV24-1 and TRBJ2-3; TRBD1 is a possible D gene (6 bases). Germline lookup yields CDR1 KGHDR and CDR2 SFDVKD. The ends were cut back, 9 bases at V and 4 bases at J, with 22 bases in the middle. The CDR3 has 16 residues. The CDR3 is CATQGQGPSNPDTQYF. DNA for the CDR3: TGTGCCACCCAGGGACAAGGTCCGTCGAACCCAGATACGCAGTATTTT.

The chain is built from TRBV6-6 and TRBJ1-2; 10 bases align to TRBD1. The CDR3 spans 15 residues. CDR1 and CDR2 (germline): MNHNY, SVGAGI (reference sequence). The trim removed 0 bases at V and 4 bases at J, leaving 2 bases unmatched. The CDR3 protein is CASSYSTGGAYGYTF. The CDR3 DNA sequence: TGTGCCAGCAGTTACTCGACAGGGGGCGCCTATGGCTACACCTTC.

To note about this clone: Other DNA sequences in this specimen translate into the identical CDR3. This rearrangement joins TRBV5-6 to TRBJ2-3; TRBD2 might be the D (5 bases). Trimming left V 4 bases short and J 6 bases short, with 9 bases between. The CDR3 is 12 amino acids. Germline loops: CDR1 SGHDT, CDR2 YYEEEE. The CDR3 region is CASSRRGDTQYF. The DNA for the CDR3 is TGTGCCAGCAGCCGGAGAGGGGATACGCAGTATTTT. Variable domain in full (rest from reference TRBV5-6 and TRBJ2-3): DAGVTQSPTHLIKTRGQQVTLRCSPKSGHDTVSWYQQALGQGPQFIFQYYEEEERQRGNFPDRFSGHQFPNYSSELNVNALLLGDSALYLCASSRRGDTQYFGPGTRLTVL.